These 23 T cell receptor beta chains were all obtained from the same sample, sequenced in a study of human T cells and chemical hapten exposure. Time point given: patch test 1, 2 weeks after DPC sensitization. The treatment denotes: therapeutic diphenylcyclopropenone sensitization with weekly scalp DPC. TCRdb reprocessed the RACE reads via MiXCR and lists one record per CDR3 protein. The sample lists 45,000 to 60,000 distinct CDR3 sequences; about 9.3% were seen once. The sequenced sample was whole blood, obtained in connection with sensitization to the hapten diphenylcyclopropenone (DPC). The source of these receptors is a woman between 40 and 50 years old with alopecia areata. Some clones in this sample may be carry-over from other donors' samples.

This clonotype was detected a few times. This chain uses TRBV29-1 with TRBJ1-3; the match to TRBD1 covers 7 bases. V lost 6 bases, J lost 0 bases, and 2 bases stayed unmatched. Per germline, CDR1 SQVTM and CDR2 ANQGSEA. The CDR3 is made up of 13 amino acids. For the CDR3, the DNA is TGCAGCGTCCAGGGGGACTCTGGAAACACCATATATTTT. It codes for CSVQGDSGNTIYF. The full variable domain, with the rest looked up from reference TRBV29-1 and TRBJ1-3, is SAVISQKPSRDICQRGTSLTIQCQVDSQVTMMFWYRQQPGQSLTLIATANQGSEATYESGFVIDKFPISRPNLTFSTLTVSNMSPEDSSIYLCSVQGDSGNTIYFGEGSWLTVV.

This clonotype was recorded many times. The chain uses TRBV27 and TRBJ2-7, with 7 positions matching TRBD1. Per the germline V gene, CDR1 is MNHEY and CDR2 is SMNVEV (reference sequence). This CDR3 is 14 amino acids long. V lost 3 bases and J lost 6; bases outside the gene matches: 8. The CDR3 bases are TGTGCCAGCAGTTTTTTGTACGCAGGGGGCGAGCAGTACTTC. Protein sequence: CASSFLYAGGEQYF.

This clonotype occurred many times. The CDR3 reads CASSLVSSGTDTQYF. CDR3 in DNA: TGTGCCAGCAGTTTAGTATCTAGCGGCACAGATACGCAGTATTTT. V gene TRBV12-3 or TRBV12-4 combines with J gene TRBJ2-3; D possibly corresponds to TRBD2 (6 bases). The CDR3 totals 15 residues. Trimming removed 1 base at V and 1 base at J, with 9 bases between.

This clonotype has at least ten counts. The CDR3 DNA follows: TGTGCCAGTACCCAGGGACAGCGCAATCAGCCCCAGCATTTT. Amino acids: CASTQGQRNQPQHF. The chain uses TRBV19 and TRBJ1-5; 7 bases line up with TRBD1. The CDR3 has 14 residues. CDR1 is LNHDA, CDR2 SQIVND, per germline (reference sequence). V trimming: 7 bases; J trimming: 2 bases; junction bases outside the gene matches: 5.

At least ten counts were recorded for this clonotype. The rearrangement links TRBV9 to TRBJ1-6; D not resolved. CDR1 and CDR2 (germline): SGDLS, YYNGEE. Trimming removed 0 bases at V and 6 bases at J, with 1 base between. CDR3 length: 12 residues. CDR3 residues: CASSVANSPLHF. The DNA for the CDR3 is TGTGCCAGCAGCGTAGCTAATTCACCCCTCCACTTT.

The sample holds many counts of this clonotype. The genes are TRBV20-1 and TRBJ2-1; 13 bases fit TRBD2. V shed 0 bases and J 0 bases; nucleotides not matched to a gene: 11. Germline CDR1 reads DFQATT; CDR2 reads SNEGSKA (reference sequence). The CDR3 has 20 residues. The CDR3 sequence is CSARDPRTSGGIISYNEQFF. The CDR3 nucleotides are TGCAGTGCTAGAGATCCGAGGACTAGCGGGGGAATTATCTCCTACAATGAGCAGTTCTTC.

The CDR3 bases are TGTGCCAGCAGTTATCCCGGGACAGGGACCAACACCGGGGAGCTGTTTTTT. It codes for CASSYPGTGTNTGELFF. V usage is TRBV7-9 and J usage is TRBJ2-2; 9 bases are a match to TRBD1. J gave up 2 bases and V 6 bases, and 10 bases lay outside the gene matches. The CDR3 is 17 amino acids. Germline-derived CDR1 and CDR2 are SEHNR and FQNEAQ (reference sequence).

The genes are TRBV19 and TRBJ2-7; 9 bases match TRBD2. The germline V gene has CDR1 LNHDA and CDR2 SQIVND (reference sequence). This CDR3 is built from 16 residues. The V segment lost 3 bases and the J segment 6 bases; nucleotides outside the gene matches: 12. CDR3 residues: CASSMGLASYAVEQYF. The CDR3 nucleotides are TGTGCCAGTAGTATGGGACTAGCATCATACGCGGTCGAGCAGTACTTC.

This clonotype was counted between two and nine times. This sequence joins TRBV20-1 and TRBJ1-2, with D maybe TRBD1 (6 bases). Trimming removed 3 bases from V and 2 bases from J, with 13 bases in between. The CDR3 is made up of 14 amino acids. From germline, CDR1 is DFQATT and CDR2 SNEGSKA (reference sequence). CDR3 in amino acids: CSASPRGVNYGYTF. CDR3 DNA sequence: TGCAGTGCTAGTCCGAGGGGGGTAAACTATGGCTACACCTTC.

This clonotype was counted at least ten times. This sequence joins TRBV28 and TRBJ2-5; 7 nucleotides agree with TRBD2. V gave up 6 bases and J gave up 8 bases; unmatched junction bases: 15. Per the germline V gene, CDR1 is MDHEN and CDR2 is SYDVKM. The CDR3 covers 15 residues. In DNA form, the CDR3 reads TGTGCCAGCAGCCAAGCGGGGAGCGCCGTAAGAACCCAGTACTTC. Protein product: CASSQAGSAVRTQYF.

This clonotype occurred many times. The gene calls are TRBV11-2 and TRBJ2-7; D is ambiguous. The CDR3 spans 13 residues. Germline values: CDR1 SGHAT, CDR2 FQNNGV. V was pared by 4 bases and J by 1 base, with 8 bases between. CDR3 amino acids: CASSSSISYEQYF. For the CDR3, the DNA is TGTGCCAGCAGCTCCAGTATTTCCTACGAGCAGTACTTC.

The chain uses TRBV28 and TRBJ2-6; the D is unclear. The CDR3 runs 16 residues. Trimming shortened V by 5 bases and J by 0 bases, and 11 bases separated the two germline ends. The germline CDR1 and CDR2 sequences are MDHEN and SYDVKM. The CDR3 nucleotides read TGTGCCAGCAGTGATAAGGATTACTCTGGGGCCAACGTCCTGACTTTC. It specifies CASSDKDYSGANVLTF.

This clonotype was counted at least ten times. This sequence joins TRBV6-6 and TRBJ2-2; 12 nucleotides match TRBD2. The V gene's germline CDR1 is MNHNY and CDR2 SVGAGI (reference sequence). The CDR3 loop spans 19 amino acids. Trimming removed 2 bases from V and 1 base from J; junction bases left unmatched: 8. CDR3 amino acids: CASSYPQTSGGLNTGELFF. Here the CDR3 DNA reads TGTGCCAGCAGTTACCCGCAGACTAGCGGGGGTCTGAACACCGGGGAGCTGTTTTTT.

This clonotype was seen repeatedly, ten times or more. The V call is TRBV5-4, the J call TRBJ1-6; TRBD1 is a possible D gene (6 bases). CDR1 and CDR2 from the germline V gene are SGHNT and YYREEE (reference sequence). Trimming cost V 4 bases and J 7 bases, with 12 bases left between them. The CDR3 sequence is 14 residues long. DNA of the CDR3: TGTGCCAGCAGCCCAGGGACAACAAATTCACCCCTCCACTTT. This gives the protein CASSPGTTNSPLHF.

The CDR3 DNA is TGTGCCAGCAGCCGGTATCGGACAGGGGTTTCCTACGAGCAGTACTTC. It codes for CASSRYRTGVSYEQYF. The chain carries TRBV3-1 and TRBJ2-7, with TRBD1 matching over 9 bases. After removal of 4 bases from V and 1 base from J, the junction contained 8 bases not matched to a gene. CDR1 LGHDT and CDR2 YNNKEL come from the germline V gene (reference sequence). CDR3 length equals 16 residues.

This clonotype occurred a few times. V is TRBV2 and J is TRBJ1-3; D is possibly TRBD1 (6 bases). Germline V gene lookup returns CDR1 SNHLY and CDR2 FYNNEI. V lost 6 bases and J 1 base, leaving 10 bases between the germline ends. The CDR3 is 14 residues long. CDR3 DNA: TGTGCCAGCAGGTCACAGGGTTCTGGAAACACCATATATTTT. It specifies CASRSQGSGNTIYF.

This clonotype was recorded many times. The rearrangement joins TRBV9 to TRBJ2-3; maybe TRBD2 (6 bases). The CDR3 is made up of 15 amino acids. Deletions cut 4 bases from V and 2 bases from J, with 14 bases between. Germline CDR1 and CDR2: SGDLS and YYNGEE. CDR3 loop: CASSFSGVVTDTQYF. As DNA, the CDR3 is TGTGCCAGCAGCTTCTCGGGGGTGGTCACAGATACGCAGTATTTT.

This clonotype was counted ten times or more. The chain is built from TRBV24-1 and TRBJ2-1; 10 positions agree with TRBD2. V lost 11 bases to trimming and J lost 5 bases; unmatched junction nucleotides: 2. The CDR3 has 12 residues. Germline lookup yields CDR1 KGHDR and CDR2 SFDVKD. The DNA for the CDR3 is TGTGCCATCGGACTAGCGGACAATGAGCAGTTCTTC. It translates to CAIGLADNEQFF.

This clonotype was seen a handful of times. The chain is built from TRBV9 and TRBJ2-7; the D gene is possibly TRBD1 (6 bases). Trimming cost V 3 bases and J 0 bases, with 13 bases left between them. Germline V gene lookup returns CDR1 SGDLS and CDR2 YYNGEE. The CDR3 covers 15 residues. The CDR3 loop reads CASSEGGASSYEQYF. For the CDR3, the DNA is TGTGCCAGCAGCGAAGGGGGAGCGAGCTCCTACGAGCAGTACTTC.

In its sample, this clonotype was seen many times. The chain couples TRBV4-1 to TRBJ1-2, with 8 bases identical to TRBD1. Germline-derived CDR1 and CDR2 are MGHRA and YSYEKL. After removal of 1 base from V and 3 bases from J, the junction contained 4 bases not matched to a gene. The CDR3 is made up of 15 amino acids. CDR3 sequence: CASSQARGQDYGYTF. Written as DNA, the CDR3 is TGCGCCAGCAGCCAAGCCAGGGGGCAGGACTATGGCTACACCTTC.

This clonotype occurred many times. V gene TRBV4-3 combines with J gene TRBJ1-6; D is ambiguous. The CDR3 totals 13 residues. CDR1 and CDR2 from the germline V gene are LGHNA and YSLEER. V lost 1 base and J lost 7, with 5 bases in between. The CDR3 region is CASSQGENSPLHF. DNA for the CDR3: TGCGCCAGCAGCCAAGGGGAAAATTCACCCCTCCACTTT.

V and J are TRBV28 and TRBJ2-7; 8 bases align to TRBD1. With V trimmed by 6 bases and J by 4 bases, 5 bases remained unmatched. Germline V gives CDR1 MDHEN, CDR2 SYDVKM. The CDR3 sequence is 13 residues long. CDR3 nucleotides: TGTGCCAGCAGAAGGACAGGGAGGTACGAGCAGTACTTC. Its protein is CASRRTGRYEQYF.

This clonotype was observed many times. This sequence joins TRBV19 and TRBJ1-2, with D uncertain. Trimming removed 3 bases from V and 7 bases from J, with 9 bases in between. Germline values: CDR1 LNHDA, CDR2 SQIVND (reference sequence). This CDR3 is built from 12 residues. In nucleotides, the CDR3 is TGTGCCAGTAGTATTTCGTCTACTGGCTACACCTTC. Encoded protein: CASSISSTGYTF.